The entry that follows covers one T cell receptor beta chain sequence. From germline, CDR1 is SNHLY and CDR2 FYNNEI. Trimming pared 6 bases from V and 2 bases from J, leaving 7 bases between. The CDR3 has 13 amino acids. Per the authors' pipeline: Amplification of reference gene primers was used by the study to estimate nucleated cell counts. Repertoires were generated with immunoSEQ multiplex PCR, while TCRdb's copy carries only in-frame clones and drops some. D and trimming come from the DNA, and the V and J calls and clone size come from that table. Here the sample spans about 91,000 clones, less than 85% being singletons. The data belong to a study of blood T cell repertoires in COVID-19. About the research overall: Material from acute and convalescent COVID-19 was sourced from the United States, Italy and Spain. The cDNA or gDNA used as material had been derived from T cells, B-cell-depleted T cells, or PBMCs.

The specimen was peripheral blood. The rearrangement links TRBV2 to TRBJ2-2, with D maybe TRBD1 (5 bases). This clonotype was sampled from a man aged 65-85 years with acute or convalescent COVID-19. The CDR3 DNA sequence: TGTGCCAGCAGGCAGGGCAACACCGGGGAGCTGTTTTTT. This sequence encodes CASRQGNTGELFF.